Listed below are T cell receptor beta chains from one sample, sequenced in a study of patients and donors after allogeneic stem cell transplantation. TCRdb independently ran MiXCR on the RT-PCR reads; one entry per CDR3 protein. Of tens of thousands of distinct CDR3 sequences listed, 48% are singletons. Sample: blood, either unsorted or a sorted T cell fraction (not recorded which). All receptors derive from a human donor who was either an allogeneic HSCT recipient or a stem cell or donor lymphocyte infusion donor (not recorded which). It is not recorded whose cells these are; they may come from a transplant donor. The CDR3 runs from the conserved cysteine through the conserved F or W. The D gene is left open where the match is weak. Size is omitted from some rows. Given values are once, few, many or a class for expanded clones.

J: TRBJ1-4; size: NA; D: NA; V: TRBV12-3/TRBV12-4; DNA: TGTGCCAGCAGTCACCCTGAGAACTTAAATGAAAAACTGTTTTTT; CDR3: CASSHPENLNEKLFF
J: TRBJ1-2; size: NA; D: NA; V: TRBV12-3/TRBV12-4; DNA: TGTGCCAGCAGTCACCTTCTCTATGGCTACACCTTC; CDR3: CASSHLLYGYTF
J: TRBJ2-7; size: NA; D: NA; V: TRBV20-1; DNA: TGCAGTGCAGATCCCGGATTAGCAAAACCTTACGAGCAGTACTTC; CDR3: CSADPGLAKPYEQYF
J: TRBJ1-1; size: NA; D: NA; V: TRBV6-2/TRBV6-3; DNA: TGTGCCAGCACCCTGGGGGCAGGGGAAGCTTTCTTT; CDR3: CASTLGAGEAFF
J: TRBJ1-2; size: few; D: NA; V: TRBV27; DNA: TGTGCCAGCAGTTTATACGGGAGGGATGGCTACACCTTC; CDR3: CASSLYGRDGYTF
J: TRBJ1-1; size: NA; D: NA; V: TRBV6-2/TRBV6-3; DNA: TGTGCCAGCAGGGGGGCCATCACTGAAGCTTTCTTT; CDR3: CASRGAITEAFF
J: TRBJ1-1; size: NA; D: NA; V: TRBV5-1; DNA: TGCGCCAGCAGAGACGGGTTCATCGACACTGAAGCTTTCTTT; CDR3: CASRDGFIDTEAFF
J: TRBJ1-5; size: NA; D: TRBD1; V: TRBV5-1; DNA: TGCGCCAGCAGCCCGGGGCCGGGACAGGGCCCTTCTATTAGCAATCAGCCCCAGCATTTT; CDR3: CASSPGPGQGPSISNQPQHF
J: TRBJ2-1; size: NA; D: NA; V: TRBV10-2; DNA: TGCGCCAGCAGGCCTAGCGAATTTTACAATGAGCAGTTCTTC; CDR3: CASRPSEFYNEQFF
J: TRBJ1-6; size: NA; D: NA; V: TRBV12-3/TRBV12-4; DNA: TGTGCCAGCAATCTGGCAAATTCACCCCTCCACTTT; CDR3: CASNLANSPLHF
J: TRBJ1-3; size: NA; D: NA; V: TRBV2; DNA: TGTGCCAGCAGGTCCGGAAACACCATATATTTT; CDR3: CASRSGNTIYF
J: TRBJ1-4; size: NA; D: NA; V: TRBV12-3/TRBV12-4; DNA: TGTGCCAGCACCCTTGGCGGGGCCGCAACTAATGAAAAACTGTTTTTT; CDR3: CASTLGGAATNEKLFF
J: TRBJ1-2; size: NA; D: NA; V: TRBV12-3/TRBV12-4; DNA: TGTGCCAGCAGCTACAGGGACCACGGCTACACCTTC; CDR3: CASSYRDHGYTF
J: TRBJ1-4; size: few; D: TRBD1; V: TRBV7-2; DNA: TGTGCCAGCAGCTCCGACAGGGCCGCTAATGAAAAACTGTTTTTT; CDR3: CASSSDRAANEKLFF
J: TRBJ1-1; size: few; D: NA; V: TRBV27; DNA: TGTGCCAGCAGTCCTCCGGAGGGGGGGAACACTGAAGCTTTCTTT; CDR3: CASSPPEGGNTEAFF
J: TRBJ1-5; size: few; D: NA; V: TRBV4-1; DNA: TGCGCCAGCAGCTCCCGCACTGGATTCTATCAGCCCCAGCATTTT; CDR3: CASSSRTGFYQPQHF
J: TRBJ1-4; size: NA; D: NA; V: TRBV6-2/TRBV6-3; DNA: TGTGCCAGCAGTTACGGGGACGGTGAAAAACTGTTTTTT; CDR3: CASSYGDGEKLFF